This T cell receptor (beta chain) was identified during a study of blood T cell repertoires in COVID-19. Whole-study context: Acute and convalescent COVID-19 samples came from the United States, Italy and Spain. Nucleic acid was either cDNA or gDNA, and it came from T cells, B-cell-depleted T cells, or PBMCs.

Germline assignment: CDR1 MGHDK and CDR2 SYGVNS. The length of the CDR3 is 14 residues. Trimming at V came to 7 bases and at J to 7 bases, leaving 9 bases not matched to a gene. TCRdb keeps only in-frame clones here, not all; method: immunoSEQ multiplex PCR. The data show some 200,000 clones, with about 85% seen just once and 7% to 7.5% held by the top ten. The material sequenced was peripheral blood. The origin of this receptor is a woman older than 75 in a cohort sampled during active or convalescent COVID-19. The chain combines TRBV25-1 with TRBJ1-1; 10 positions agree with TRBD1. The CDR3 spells CASTGPGTGVEAFF. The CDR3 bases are TGTGCCAGCACCGGTCCCGGGACAGGGGTTGAAGCTTTCTTT.